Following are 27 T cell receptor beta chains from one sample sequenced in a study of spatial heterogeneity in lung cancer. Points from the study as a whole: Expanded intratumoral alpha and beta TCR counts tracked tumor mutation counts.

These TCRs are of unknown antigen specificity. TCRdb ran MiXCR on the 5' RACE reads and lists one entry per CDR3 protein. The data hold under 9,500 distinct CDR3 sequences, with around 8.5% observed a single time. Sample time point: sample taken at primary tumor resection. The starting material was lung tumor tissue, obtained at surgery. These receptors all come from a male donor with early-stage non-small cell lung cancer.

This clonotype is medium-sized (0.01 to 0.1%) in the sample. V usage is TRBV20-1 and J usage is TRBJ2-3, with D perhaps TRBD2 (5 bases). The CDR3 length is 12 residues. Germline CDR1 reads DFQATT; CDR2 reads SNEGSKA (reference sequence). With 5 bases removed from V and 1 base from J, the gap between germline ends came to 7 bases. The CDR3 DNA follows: TGCAGTGCTGAACTAGGCACAGATACGCAGTATTTT. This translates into CSAELGTDTQYF.

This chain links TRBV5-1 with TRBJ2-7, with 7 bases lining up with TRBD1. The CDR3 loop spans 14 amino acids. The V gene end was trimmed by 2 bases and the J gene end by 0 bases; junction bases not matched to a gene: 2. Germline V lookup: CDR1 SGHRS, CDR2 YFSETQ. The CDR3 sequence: CASSFSGGSYEQYF. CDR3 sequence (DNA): TGCGCCAGCAGCTTTTCAGGGGGCTCCTACGAGCAGTACTTC.

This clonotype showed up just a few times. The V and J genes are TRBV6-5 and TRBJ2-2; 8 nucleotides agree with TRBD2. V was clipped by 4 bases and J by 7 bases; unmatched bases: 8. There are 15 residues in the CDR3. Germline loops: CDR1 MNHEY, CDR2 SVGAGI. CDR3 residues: CASSLGREAGGELFF. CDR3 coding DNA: TGTGCCAGCAGTTTGGGGCGGGAGGCTGGCGGGGAGCTGTTTTTT.

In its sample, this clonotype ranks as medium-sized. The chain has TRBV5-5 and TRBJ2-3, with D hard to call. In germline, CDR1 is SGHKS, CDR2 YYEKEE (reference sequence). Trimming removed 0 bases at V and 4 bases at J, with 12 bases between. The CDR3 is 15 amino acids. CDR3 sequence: CASSLVAPRPDTQYF. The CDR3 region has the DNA TGTGCCAGCAGCTTGGTTGCCCCCCGGCCAGATACGCAGTATTTT. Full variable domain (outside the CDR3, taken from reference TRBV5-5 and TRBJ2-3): DAGVTQSPTHLIKTRGQQVTLRCSPISGHKSVSWYQQVLGQGPQFIFQYYEKEERGRGNFPDRFSARQFPNYSSELNVNALLLGDSALYLCASSLVAPRPDTQYFGPGTRLTVL.

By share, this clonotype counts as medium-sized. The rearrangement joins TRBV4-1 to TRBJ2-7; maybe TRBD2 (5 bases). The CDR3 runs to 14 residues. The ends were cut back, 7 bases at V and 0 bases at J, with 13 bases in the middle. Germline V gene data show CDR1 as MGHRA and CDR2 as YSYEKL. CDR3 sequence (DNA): TGCGCCAGCAAAAACGGGGTGAACTCCTACGAGCAGTACTTC. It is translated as CASKNGVNSYEQYF.

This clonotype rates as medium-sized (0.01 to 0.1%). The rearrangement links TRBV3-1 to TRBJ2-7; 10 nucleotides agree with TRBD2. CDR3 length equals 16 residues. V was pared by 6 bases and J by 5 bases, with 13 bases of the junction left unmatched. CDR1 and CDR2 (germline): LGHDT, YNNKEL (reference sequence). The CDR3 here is CASSHWSGRDPDEQYF. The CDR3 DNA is TGTGCCAGCAGTCATTGGAGCGGGAGGGACCCCGACGAGCAGTACTTC.

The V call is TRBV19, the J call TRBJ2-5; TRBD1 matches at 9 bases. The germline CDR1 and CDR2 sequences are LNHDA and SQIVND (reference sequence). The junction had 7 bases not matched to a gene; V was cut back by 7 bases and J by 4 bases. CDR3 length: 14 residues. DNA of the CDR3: TGTGCCAGTACGAACAGGGGGCAGTCAGAGACCCAGTACTTC. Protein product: CASTNRGQSETQYF. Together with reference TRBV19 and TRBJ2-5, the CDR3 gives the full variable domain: DGGITQSPKYLFRKEGQNVTLSCEQNLNHDAMYWYRQDPGQGLRLIYYSQIVNDFQKGDIAEGYSVSREKKESFPLTVTSAQKNPTAFYLCASTNRGQSETQYFGPGTRLLVL.

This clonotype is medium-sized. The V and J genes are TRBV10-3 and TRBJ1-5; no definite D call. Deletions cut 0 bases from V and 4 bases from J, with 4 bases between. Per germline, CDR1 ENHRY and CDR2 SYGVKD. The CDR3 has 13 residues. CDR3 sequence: CAISESGNQPQHF. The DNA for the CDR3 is TGTGCCATCAGTGAGTCAGGGAATCAGCCCCAGCATTTT.

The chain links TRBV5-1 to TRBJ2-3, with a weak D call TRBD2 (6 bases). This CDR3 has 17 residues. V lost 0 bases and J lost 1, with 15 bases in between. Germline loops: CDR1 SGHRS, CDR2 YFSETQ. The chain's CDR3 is CASSLELRGTGTDTQYF. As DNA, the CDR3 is TGCGCCAGCAGCTTGGAATTGCGCGGGACGGGCACAGATACGCAGTATTTT.

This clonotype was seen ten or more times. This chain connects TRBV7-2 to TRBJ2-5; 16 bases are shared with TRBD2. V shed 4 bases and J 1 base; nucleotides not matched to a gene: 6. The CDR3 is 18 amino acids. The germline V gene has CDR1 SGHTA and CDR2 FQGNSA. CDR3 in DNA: TGTGCCAGCAGCTCGGGACTAGCGGGAGGGCCCGTCCAAGAGACCCAGTACTTC. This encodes CASSSGLAGGPVQETQYF.

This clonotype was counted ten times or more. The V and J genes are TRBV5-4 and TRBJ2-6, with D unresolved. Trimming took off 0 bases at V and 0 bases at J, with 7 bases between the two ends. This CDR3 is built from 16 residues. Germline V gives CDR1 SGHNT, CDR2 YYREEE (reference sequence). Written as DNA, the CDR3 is TGTGCCAGCAGCTTGGCGGACGCCTCTGGGGCCAACGTCCTGACTTTC. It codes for CASSLADASGANVLTF.

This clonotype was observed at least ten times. The CDR3 bases are TGTGCCAGCACCGAGCCCTTGGGACAGCCCGGTACTGAAGCTTTCTTT. It yields the protein CASTEPLGQPGTEAFF. This chain links TRBV6-2 or TRBV6-3 with TRBJ1-1, with 7 bases matching TRBD1. The CDR3 is made up of 16 amino acids. CDR1 is MNHEY and CDR2 is SVGEGT in the germline V gene. V shed 7 bases, J shed 5 bases, and the junction held 16 bases outside the gene matches.

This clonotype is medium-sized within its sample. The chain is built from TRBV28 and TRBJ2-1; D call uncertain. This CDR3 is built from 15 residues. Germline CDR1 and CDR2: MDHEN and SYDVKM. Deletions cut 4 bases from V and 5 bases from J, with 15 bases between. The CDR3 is CASSSIDTLHNEQFF. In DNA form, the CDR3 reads TGTGCCAGCAGTTCGATCGACACCCTCCACAATGAGCAGTTCTTC.

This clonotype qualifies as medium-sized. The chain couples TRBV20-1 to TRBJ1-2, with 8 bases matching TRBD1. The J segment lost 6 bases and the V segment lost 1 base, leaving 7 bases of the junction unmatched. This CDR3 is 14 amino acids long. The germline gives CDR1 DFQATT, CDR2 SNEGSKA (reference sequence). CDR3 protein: CSARVPRTGHGYTF. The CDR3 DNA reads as TGCAGTGCTAGAGTTCCGAGGACAGGGCATGGCTACACCTTC.

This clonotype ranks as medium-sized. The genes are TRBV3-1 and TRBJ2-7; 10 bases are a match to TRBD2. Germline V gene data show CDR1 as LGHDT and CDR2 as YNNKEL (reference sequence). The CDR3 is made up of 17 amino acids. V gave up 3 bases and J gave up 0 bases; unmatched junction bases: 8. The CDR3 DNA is TGTGCCAGCAGCCAGGAGGGGCTAGCGGGAGTCTCCTACGAGCAGTACTTC. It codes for CASSQEGLAGVSYEQYF.

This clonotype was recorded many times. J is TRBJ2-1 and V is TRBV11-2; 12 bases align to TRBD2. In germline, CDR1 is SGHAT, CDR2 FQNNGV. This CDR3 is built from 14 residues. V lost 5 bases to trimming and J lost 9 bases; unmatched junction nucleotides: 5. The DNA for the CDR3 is TGTGCCAGCAGCCACTCTAGCGGGAGGGGTGAGCAGTTCTTC. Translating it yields CASSHSSGRGEQFF.

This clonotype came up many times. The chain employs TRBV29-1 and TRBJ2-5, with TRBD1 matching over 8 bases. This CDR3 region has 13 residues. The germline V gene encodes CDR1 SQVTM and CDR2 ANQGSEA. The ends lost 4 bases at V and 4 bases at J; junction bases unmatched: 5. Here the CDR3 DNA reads TGCAGCGTTGCCAGGGGGCGAGTAGAGACCCAGTACTTC. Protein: CSVARGRVETQYF.

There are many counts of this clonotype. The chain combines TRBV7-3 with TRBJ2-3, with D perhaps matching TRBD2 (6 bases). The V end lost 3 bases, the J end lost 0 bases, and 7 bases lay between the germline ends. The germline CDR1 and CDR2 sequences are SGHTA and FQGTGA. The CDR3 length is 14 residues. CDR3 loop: CASSLSGSTDTQYF. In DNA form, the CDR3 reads TGTGCCAGCAGCTTGAGCGGGAGCACAGATACGCAGTATTTT.

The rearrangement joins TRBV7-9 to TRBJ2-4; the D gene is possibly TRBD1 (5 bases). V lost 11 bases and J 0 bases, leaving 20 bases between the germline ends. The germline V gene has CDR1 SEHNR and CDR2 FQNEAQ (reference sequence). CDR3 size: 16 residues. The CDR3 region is CAPPPDIPLAKNIQYF. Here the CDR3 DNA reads TGTGCCCCTCCGCCGGACATTCCTCTAGCCAAAAACATTCAGTACTTC.

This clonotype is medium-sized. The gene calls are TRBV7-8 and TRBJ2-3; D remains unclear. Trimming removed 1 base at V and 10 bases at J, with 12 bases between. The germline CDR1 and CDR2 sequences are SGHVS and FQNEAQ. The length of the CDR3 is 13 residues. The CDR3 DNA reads TGTGCCAGCAGCTTAGGGGTCCCCGCGGCGCAGTATTTT. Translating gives CASSLGVPAAQYF.

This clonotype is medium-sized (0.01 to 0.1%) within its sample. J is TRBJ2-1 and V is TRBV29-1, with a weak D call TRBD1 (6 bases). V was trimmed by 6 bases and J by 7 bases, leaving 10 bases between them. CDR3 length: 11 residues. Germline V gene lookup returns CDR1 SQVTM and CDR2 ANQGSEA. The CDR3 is CSVGHQNEQFF. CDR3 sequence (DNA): TGCAGCGTGGGACACCAGAATGAGCAGTTCTTC.

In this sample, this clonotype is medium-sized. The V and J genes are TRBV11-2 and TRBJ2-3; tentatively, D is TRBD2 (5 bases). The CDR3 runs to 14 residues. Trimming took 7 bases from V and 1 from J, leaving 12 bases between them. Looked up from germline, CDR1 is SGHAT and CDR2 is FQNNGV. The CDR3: CASTPGSRTDTQYF. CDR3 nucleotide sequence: TGTGCCAGCACTCCGGGAAGCCGCACAGATACGCAGTATTTT.

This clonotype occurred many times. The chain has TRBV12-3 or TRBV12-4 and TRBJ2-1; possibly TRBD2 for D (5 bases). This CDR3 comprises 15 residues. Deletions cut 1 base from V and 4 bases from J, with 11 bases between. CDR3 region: CASSLGPSGYNEQFF. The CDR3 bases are TGTGCCAGCAGTTTAGGGCCATCGGGGTACAATGAGCAGTTCTTC.

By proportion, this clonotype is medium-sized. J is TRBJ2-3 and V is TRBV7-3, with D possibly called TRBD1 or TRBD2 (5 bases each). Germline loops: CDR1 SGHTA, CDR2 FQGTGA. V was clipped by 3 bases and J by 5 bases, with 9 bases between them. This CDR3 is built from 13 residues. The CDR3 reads CASSFSRGDTQYF. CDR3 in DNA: TGTGCCAGCAGCTTCTCGAGGGGAGATACGCAGTATTTT.

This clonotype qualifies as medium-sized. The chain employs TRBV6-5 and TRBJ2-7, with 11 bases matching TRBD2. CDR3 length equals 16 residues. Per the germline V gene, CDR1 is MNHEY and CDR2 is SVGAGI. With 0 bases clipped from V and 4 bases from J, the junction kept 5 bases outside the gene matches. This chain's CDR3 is CASSYSVTSGSYEQYF. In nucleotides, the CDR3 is TGTGCCAGCAGTTACTCGGTAACTAGCGGGAGTTACGAGCAGTACTTC.

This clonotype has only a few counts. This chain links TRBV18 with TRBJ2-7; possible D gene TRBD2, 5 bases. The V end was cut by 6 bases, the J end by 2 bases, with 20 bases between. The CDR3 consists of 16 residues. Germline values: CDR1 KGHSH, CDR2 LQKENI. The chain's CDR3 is CASSPNIAGSPYEQYF. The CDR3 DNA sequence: TGTGCCAGCTCCCCAAACATCGCGGGTTCTCCCTACGAGCAGTACTTC. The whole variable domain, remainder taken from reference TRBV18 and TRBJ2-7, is NAGVMQNPRHLVRRRGQEARLRCSPMKGHSHVYWYRQLPEEGLKFMVYLQKENIIDESGMPKERFSAEFPKEGPSILRIQQVVRGDSAAYFCASSPNIAGSPYEQYFGPGTRLTVT.

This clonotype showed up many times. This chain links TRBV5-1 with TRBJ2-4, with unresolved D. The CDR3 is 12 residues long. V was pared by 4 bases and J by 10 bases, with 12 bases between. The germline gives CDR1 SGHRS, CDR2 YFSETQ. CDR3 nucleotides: TGCGCCAGCAGCCCCGACCGGGCAATTCAGTACTTC. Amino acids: CASSPDRAIQYF.